This passage covers 2 T cell receptor beta chains from one sample sequenced in a study of T cell responses to AZD1222 COVID-19 vaccine. This table comes from immunoSEQ multiplex PCR, and its TCRdb copy is limited to in-frame clones, with some not included. The table lists about 98,000 clones, roughly 80% of them singletons. The input for sequencing was peripheral blood, taken on day 0 of AZD1222 vaccination. The source of these receptors is an adult in good health.

The chain is built from TRBV27 and TRBJ2-1; D remains ambiguous. This CDR3 region has 14 residues. In germline, CDR1 is MNHEY, CDR2 SMNVEV (reference sequence). V gave up 6 bases and J gave up 9 bases, with 18 bases separating them. The CDR3 loop is CASSVSVSDSEQFF. CDR3 DNA sequence: TGTGCCAGCAGCGTCTCGGTTTCGGATTCTGAGCAGTTCTTC.

This chain connects TRBV6-1 to TRBJ1-1; D remains ambiguous. This CDR3 contains 14 residues. The ends were cut back, 0 bases at V and 7 bases at J, with 12 bases in the middle. The V gene's germline CDR1 is MNHNS and CDR2 SASEGT. The CDR3 is CASSEAPDYNEAFF. CDR3 coding DNA: TGTGCCAGCAGTGAAGCGCCGGACTACAATGAAGCTTTCTTT.